This TCR beta chain is drawn from a study of CD8 T cells in ankylosing spondylitis. Points from the study as a whole: Relatively scarce in peripheral blood, disease-linked clones were CD8+. One TCR beta motif, made up of eight highly homologous variants, appeared characteristic of ankylosing spondylitis blood. Matched ankylosing spondylitis synovial fluid reportedly showed significant enrichment of disease-linked clones.

The length of the CDR3 is 16 residues. Per germline, CDR1 LGHNA and CDR2 YNFKEQ. Between the trimmed V and J ends, which lost 0 bases and 6 bases, there was a span of 15 bases. MiXCR was run by TCRdb on the 5' RACE reads, yielding one entry per CDR3 protein. Counted here are over 110,000 distinct CDR3 sequences, roughly 8% occurring once; the ten biggest clones make up roughly 8%. As to this clonotype: The antigen is unknown.

V is TRBV4-2 and J is TRBJ1-5, with D uncertain. The sequenced sample consisted of synovial fluid, either unsorted or a sorted T cell fraction (not recorded which). The receptor was isolated from a male donor with ankylosing spondylitis. The CDR3 is CASSQDRKGGGQPQHF. CDR3 nucleotides: TGTGCCAGCAGCCAAGATCGGAAGGGAGGAGGTCAGCCCCAGCATTTT.